This record looks at one T cell receptor (beta chain) sequence and its context. Its antigen is unknown. No much larger clone exists at a distance of one base, and base qualities are not known. The record originates from a study of blood T cell repertoires in COVID-19 (dated by TCRdb to about 2020). Background on the whole study: Collaborator samples came from the United States, Italy and Spain and covered acute and convalescent phases of COVID-19. The sample metadata nearly always contained a de-identified subject ID, COVID-19 status, age in years and sex. Samples were obtained from the ongoing ImmuneRACE study (first 160 participants) and from approximately 1,200 subjects provided by 6 global collaborators. The repertoires were made available in a free public database intended to serve as a resource for research on the immune response to SARS-CoV-2. Deeply sampled blood TCRbeta repertoires from subjects exposed to, actively infected with, or recovered from COVID-19 were included in the dataset. Where available, HLA class I and class II types were obtained from metadata supplied by the sample provider rather than from assay-based typing. The material from the prospective study consisted of cDNA or gDNA derived from T cells, B-cell-depleted T cells, or PBMCs.

The collaborating institutions used their own protocols to collect whole blood in K2EDTA tubes. For TCRbeta analysis, collaborator samples were shipped as frozen whole blood, as isolated PBMCs, or as DNA extracted from either sample type. CDR1 MGHRA and CDR2 YSYEKL are derived from the germline V gene. The CDR3, cysteine through phenylalanine, is 17 amino acids long. Of the read, only the CDR3 DNA is kept; its 51 bases are in frame from base 1. Compared with germline, V lacks 0 bases and J lacks 4 bases; bases without a gene match: 8. Overall results and qualifications from the work: How much clinical and demographic metadata was included differed by source and by participant, and the metadata was provided uncurated.

TCRbeta CDR3 regions were amplified from genomic DNA by means of the immunoSEQ Assay, a bias-controlled multiplex PCR. On the authors' methods: The number of nucleated cells in each sample was estimated by amplification of reference gene primers within the assay. To quantify the absolute abundance of each unique TCRbeta CDR3 rearrangement, sequence reads were collapsed and filtered. For each sample, productive Simpson clonality was calculated by taking the square root of Simpson's diversity index across productive rearrangements. Held by TCRdb, this immuneACCESS table contains in-frame sequences only and omits some clones. Under half of the omission traces to an unresolved V gene where checked; the cause of the rest is unknown. The V and J calls and clone size come from that table; D and trimming were worked out from the DNA. In this sample the table shows approximately 40,000 clones, roughly 81% of which occur a single time. Around 15% of the sample is taken by the ten largest.

The V gene is TRBV4-1 and the J gene is TRBJ2-3; 9 of the junction bases match TRBD2. Source material: peripheral blood. The TCR originated in a human donor in a cohort sampled during active COVID-19. The CDR3 has the sequence CASSQDGGGGAADTQYF. Here is the DNA: TGCGCCAGCAGCCAAGATGGCGGCGGGGGGGCGGCAGATACGCAGTATTTT.